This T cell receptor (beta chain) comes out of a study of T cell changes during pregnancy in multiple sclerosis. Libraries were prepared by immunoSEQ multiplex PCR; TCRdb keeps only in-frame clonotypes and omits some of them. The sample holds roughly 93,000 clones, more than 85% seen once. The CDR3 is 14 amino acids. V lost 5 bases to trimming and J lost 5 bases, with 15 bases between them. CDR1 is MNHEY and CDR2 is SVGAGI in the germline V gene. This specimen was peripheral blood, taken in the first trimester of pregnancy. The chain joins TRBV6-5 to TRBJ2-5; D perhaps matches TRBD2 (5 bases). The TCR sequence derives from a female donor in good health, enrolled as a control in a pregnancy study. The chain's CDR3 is CASSEPARDETQYF. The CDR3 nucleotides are TGTGCCAGCAGTGAGCCGGCGAGGGATGAGACCCAGTACTTC.